A selection of T cell receptor beta chains follows, all from one sample in a study of control samples from healthy donors and cancer patients. Sequencing used immunoSEQ multiplex PCR; TCRdb keeps in-frame clones, though not all of them. Here the sample spans about 94,000 clones, 90% being singletons. The sample consisted of blood. The receptor set was obtained from a woman under 30 in good health. The CDR3 runs from the conserved cysteine through the conserved F or W. D genes are given only for firm matches. Expanded clones get a size class; other rows say once, few or many, or leave the size out.

>NA|NA|TRBV6-2/TRBV6-3|TRBJ1-1
TGTGCCAGCAGTTACGGCCGGGGGACTGAAGCTTTCTTT
CASSYGRGTEAFF
>NA|NA|TRBV12-5|TRBJ2-2
TGTGCTAGTGCGGGGCGAGGGGAGGCGAACACCGGGGAGCTGTTTTTT
CASAGRGEANTGELFF
>NA|few|TRBV5-1|TRBJ1-1
TGCGCCAGCAGCGGGGGGATGAACACTGAAGCTTTCTTT
CASSGGMNTEAFF
>NA|once|TRBV5-1|TRBJ2-3
TGCGCCAGCAGCCCCCGGGCCCTAGCCGGCGGAGGGGATACGCAGTATTTT
CASSPRALAGGGDTQYF
>TRBD1|NA|TRBV2|TRBJ1-5
TGTGCCAGCACTTCGGACAGGGGAAACCAGCCCCAGCATTTT
CASTSDRGNQPQHF
>TRBD1|NA|TRBV11-2|TRBJ2-7
TGTGCCAGCAGCTTAACGGGACAGGGCTCCTACGAGCAGTACTTC
CASSLTGQGSYEQYF
>NA|NA|TRBV10-3|TRBJ1-2
TGTGCCATCCACGCGGGGACCTTTAACTATGGCTACACCTTC
CAIHAGTFNYGYTF
>NA|NA|TRBV6-5|TRBJ1-4
TGTGCCAGCAGTTACTCGCCACGGGAGAATGAAAAACTGTTTTTT
CASSYSPRENEKLFF
>NA|NA|TRBV10-2|TRBJ1-1
TGCGCCAGCAGTGAGTCCATGGTAGGGGCTTTCTTT
CASSESMVGAFF
>NA|NA|TRBV7-9|TRBJ2-1
TGTGCCAGCAGCTTCTCCATAGCGTGGACGAGCAATGAGCAGTTCTTC
CASSFSIAWTSNEQFF
>NA|few|TRBV3-1/TRBV3-2|TRBJ1-1
TGTGCCAGCAGCAAAACCTCGGGACAACAAGAAGCTTTCTTT
CASSKTSGQQEAFF
>TRBD1|NA|TRBV9|TRBJ2-1
TGTGCCAGCAGCCTTACAGGGGATGAGCAGTTCTTC
CASSLTGDEQFF
>NA|NA|TRBV18|TRBJ1-2
TGTGCCAGCTCACCACCGACTGATTATGGCTACACCTTC
CASSPPTDYGYTF
>TRBD1|NA|TRBV7-8|TRBJ1-2
TGTGCCAGCAGCCTAGGGGACAGGGTATCCTATGGCTACACCTTC
CASSLGDRVSYGYTF
>NA|NA|TRBV7-3|TRBJ2-7
TGTGCCAGCAGCTTAAGCCCCTTTGGAGACTCCTACGAGCAGTACTTC
CASSLSPFGDSYEQYF
>TRBD1|NA|TRBV19|TRBJ1-4
TGTGCCAGTAGTCTGGGGACAGGGCCTAATGAAAAACTGTTTTTT
CASSLGTGPNEKLFF
>NA|few|TRBV5-3|TRBJ1-2
TGTGCCAGAAGCTTGTGGGGCAGGGACTATGGCTACACCTTC
CARSLWGRDYGYTF
>TRBD1|NA|TRBV2|TRBJ1-3
TGTGCCAGCCTTGTCAAAACCGGGACAGGGGGCTCTGGAAACACCATATATTTT
CASLVKTGTGGSGNTIYF
>TRBD2|NA|TRBV7-9|TRBJ2-1
TGTGCCAGCAGCTTACTAGCGGGGGGGTTGTGTGAGCAGTTCTTC
CASSLLAGGLCEQFF
>TRBD1|NA|TRBV4-1|TRBJ2-2
TGCGCCAGCAGCCAAAGGGGGCAGGGAGAAACCGGGGAGCTGTTTTTT
CASSQRGQGETGELFF
>TRBD1|NA|TRBV11-2|TRBJ2-7
TGTGCCAGCAGCTCCGGGACAGGGGTCCTCGAGCAGTACTTC
CASSSGTGVLEQYF
>NA|NA|TRBV6-5|TRBJ1-4
TGTGCCAGCAGGCAAGACAATACCATGGAAAAACTGTTTTTT
CASRQDNTMEKLFF
>NA|NA|TRBV3-1/TRBV3-2|TRBJ1-2
TGTGCCAGCAGCGCGTCGCGGGAGGGAGGCTACACCTTC
CASSASREGGYTF
>NA|NA|TRBV25-1|TRBJ2-5
TGTGCCAGCAGTGTGGAGCGGGCCGCGGAGACCCAGTACTTC
CASSVERAAETQYF
>TRBD1|NA|TRBV25-1|TRBJ2-7
TGTGCCAGCAGTGAAGGACAGGGGGCGTCCTACGAGCAGTACTTC
CASSEGQGASYEQYF
>TRBD2|NA|TRBV5-1|TRBJ2-3
TGCGCCAGCAGCCTTCTAGCGGGGGCCTACACAGATACGCAGTATTTT
CASSLLAGAYTDTQYF
>TRBD1|once|TRBV19|TRBJ1-4
TGTGCCAGTGGAGCGCCTACAGGGGGGAATGAAAAACTGTTTTTT
CASGAPTGGNEKLFF
>TRBD1|NA|TRBV7-9|TRBJ2-7
TGTGCCAGCAGCTTAGCCAAGGGAAGACAGGGGAATAACTACGAGCAGTACTTC
CASSLAKGRQGNNYEQYF
>NA|NA|TRBV5-4|TRBJ1-1
TGTGCCACCCGGACGGACTATAACACTGAAGCTTTCTTT
CATRTDYNTEAFF
>NA|NA|TRBV19|TRBJ1-4
TGTGCCAGTAGTACCCATGCCGCGGTCTCTAATGAAAAACTGTTTTTT
CASSTHAAVSNEKLFF
>TRBD2|NA|TRBV23-1|TRBJ2-3
TGCGCCAGCAGTCGGCGGGTGCGGGGGGGCTCAATAGTAGATACGCAGTATTTT
CASSRRVRGGSIVDTQYF
>TRBD1|NA|TRBV27|TRBJ1-6
TGTGCCAGCAGTTTACGAACCCGGGACAGGGGGTTTTTAATCTATAATTCACCCCTCCACTTT
CASSLRTRDRGFLIYNSPLHF
>NA|NA|TRBV6-5|TRBJ1-6
TGTGCCAGCAGTCCCAAACAGGTTTGGAATTCACCCCTCCACTTT
CASSPKQVWNSPLHF
>NA|NA|TRBV19|TRBJ2-3
TGTGCCAGTAGTGTTCTCATATCCACAGATACGCAGTATTTT
CASSVLISTDTQYF
>NA|once|TRBV6-2/TRBV6-3|TRBJ1-4
TGTGCCAGCAGTTACGGAAGGACGTCGGAAAAACTGTTTTTT
CASSYGRTSEKLFF
>NA|NA|TRBV5-4|TRBJ2-7
TGTGCCAGCAGCTTGGGGCAGCCTTCCTACGAGCAGTACTTC
CASSLGQPSYEQYF
>NA|NA|TRBV12-3/TRBV12-4|TRBJ2-7
TGTGCCAGCAGTAAAGGACCGGCCTACGAGCAGTACTTC
CASSKGPAYEQYF
>TRBD1|NA|TRBV6-5|TRBJ2-7
TGTGTCGTAGGGACAGGATACTACGAGCAGTACTTC
CVVGTGYYEQYF
>TRBD1|NA|TRBV11-2|TRBJ2-3
TGTGCCAGCAGCTTAGCGTCCGGGACAGGGATAGCAGATACGCAGTATTTT
CASSLASGTGIADTQYF
>TRBD2|NA|TRBV6-4|TRBJ2-2
TGTGCCAGCAGTGAAGACGGGGGGGCGACCGGGGAGCTGTTTTTT
CASSEDGGATGELFF